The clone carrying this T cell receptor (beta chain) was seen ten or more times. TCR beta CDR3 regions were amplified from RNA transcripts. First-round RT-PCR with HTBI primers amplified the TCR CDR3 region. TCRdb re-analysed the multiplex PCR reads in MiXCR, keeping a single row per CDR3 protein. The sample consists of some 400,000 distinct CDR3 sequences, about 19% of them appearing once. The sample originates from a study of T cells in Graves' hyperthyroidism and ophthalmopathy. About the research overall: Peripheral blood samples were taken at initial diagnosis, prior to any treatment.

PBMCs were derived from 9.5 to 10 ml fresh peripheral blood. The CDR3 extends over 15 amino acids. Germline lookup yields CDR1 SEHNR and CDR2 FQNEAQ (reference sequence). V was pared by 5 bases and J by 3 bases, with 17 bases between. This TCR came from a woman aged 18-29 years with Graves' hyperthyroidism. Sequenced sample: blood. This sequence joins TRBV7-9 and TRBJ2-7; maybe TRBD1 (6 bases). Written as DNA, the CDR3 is TGTGCCAGCAGCCCCCGGGACACACCGATCTACGAGCAGTACTTC. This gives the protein CASSPRDTPIYEQYF.